The sequence of this T cell receptor beta chain was determined in a study of OX40 agonist ivuxolimab in advanced cancers. Study as a whole: The study treated patients with ivuxolimab, an agonistic anti-OX40 (CD134) antibody. Patients with prior anti-PD-1, anti-PD-L1 or anti-CTLA-4 therapy were eligible; 40% had some. Findings and caveats of the study: It was also the case that some nonresponders had low normalized T-cell clonal expansion.

With respect to this clone: Its antigen is as yet unknown.

Libraries were prepared by immunoSEQ multiplex PCR; TCRdb keeps only in-frame clonotypes and omits some of them. The table lists 85,000 to 95,000 clones, 75% to 95% of them singletons. Drawing of blood for sampling happened at baseline, at cycle 4 day 1, and at cycle 7 day 1. Germline V gene sequence: CDR1 KGHSH, CDR2 LQKENI. This CDR3 is built from 15 residues. Trimming cost V 2 bases and J 5 bases; bases outside gene matches: 8. Sequences were derived from CD4+ or CD8+ T cells sorted from blood, sampled in a trial of the OX40 agonist ivuxolimab. The chain is built from TRBV18 and TRBJ2-5; 7 bases match TRBD2. This receptor was taken from an adult with an advanced solid tumor such as melanoma, head and neck, liver or kidney cancer. The CDR3 loop is CASSPTSWREETQYF. The DNA for the CDR3 is TGTGCCAGCTCACCAACCTCGTGGCGGGAGGAGACCCAGTACTTC. Together with reference TRBV18 and TRBJ2-5, the CDR3 gives the full variable domain: NAGVMQNPRHLVRRRGQEARLRCSPMKGHSHVYWYRQLPEEGLKFMVYLQKENIIDESGMPKERFSAEFPKEGPSILRIQQVVRGDSAAYFCASSPTSWREETQYFGPGTRLLVL.